The 5 T cell receptor beta chains below were found in one sample sequenced in a study of technical replicates of blood from a few donors. Sequencing was performed with immunoSEQ multiplex PCR; in TCRdb, only in-frame clones are kept and a portion is missing. The sample has tens of thousands of clones; about 93% are singletons. The specimen was T cells isolated from PBMCs. Receptor source: a human donor in good health.

The count of this clone is one. This chain connects TRBV19 to TRBJ2-7, with 10 bases fitting TRBD1. The CDR3 has 14 residues. The V segment lost 5 bases and the J segment 4 bases; nucleotides outside the gene matches: 5. CDR1 and CDR2 (germline): LNHDA, SQIVND (reference sequence). Written as DNA, the CDR3 is TGTGCCAGTAGTTTCGGGACAGGGGCTTACGAGCAGTACTTC. Translated: CASSFGTGAYEQYF.

This chain connects TRBV7-9 to TRBJ1-2; D is ambiguous. Germline lookup yields CDR1 SEHNR and CDR2 FQNEAQ (reference sequence). Trimming took 2 bases from V and 4 from J, leaving 8 bases between them. This CDR3 comprises 13 residues. CDR3 DNA sequence: TGTGCCAGCAGCTTATCAGAATTCTATGGCTACACCTTC. This gives the protein CASSLSEFYGYTF.

The genes are TRBV6-5 and TRBJ2-1, with 10 nucleotides matching TRBD2. The CDR3 covers 15 residues. Looked up from germline, CDR1 is MNHEY and CDR2 is SVGAGI. The trim removed 5 bases at V and 7 bases at J, leaving 8 bases unmatched. CDR3 bases: TGTGCCAGCAGTCCCCTAGCGGGAGTTGTGAATGAGCAGTTCTTC. This codes for CASSPLAGVVNEQFF.

The chain couples TRBV30 to TRBJ1-1; D possibly corresponds to TRBD1 (6 bases). The germline V gene has CDR1 GTSNPN and CDR2 SVGIG (reference sequence). V was pared by 0 bases and J by 5 bases, with 7 bases between. The CDR3 loop spans 12 amino acids. The CDR3 reads CAWSVGGTEAFF. The CDR3 bases are TGTGCCTGGAGTGTAGGGGGTACTGAAGCTTTCTTT.

This clone showed up just once. The V and J genes are TRBV5-5 and TRBJ2-7; D is perhaps TRBD1 (6 bases). This CDR3 is built from 14 residues. The germline V gene has CDR1 SGHKS and CDR2 YYEKEE (reference sequence). Between the trimmed V and J ends, which lost 2 bases and 2 bases, there was a span of 11 bases. This CDR3 is CASSFRDITYEQYF. CDR3 nucleotide sequence: TGTGCCAGCAGCTTTCGGGACATTACCTACGAGCAGTACTTC.